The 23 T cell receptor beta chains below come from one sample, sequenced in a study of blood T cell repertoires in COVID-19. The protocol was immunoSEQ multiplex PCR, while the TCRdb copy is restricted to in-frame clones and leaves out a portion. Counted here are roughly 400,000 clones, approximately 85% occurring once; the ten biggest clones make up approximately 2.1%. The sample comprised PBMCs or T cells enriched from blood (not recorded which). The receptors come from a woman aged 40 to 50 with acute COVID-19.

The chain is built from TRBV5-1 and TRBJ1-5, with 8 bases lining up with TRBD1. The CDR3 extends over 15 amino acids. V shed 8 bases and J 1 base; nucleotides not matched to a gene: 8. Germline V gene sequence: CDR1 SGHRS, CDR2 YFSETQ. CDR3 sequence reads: CARGNRGISNQPQHF. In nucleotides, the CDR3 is TGCGCCAGAGGGAACAGGGGGATAAGCAATCAGCCCCAGCATTTT.

CDR3 coding DNA: TGTGCCTGGAGAGGACCGGGACAGGGTCGATTTGCTGAAGCTTTCTTT. The encoded protein is CAWRGPGQGRFAEAFF. This chain uses TRBV30 with TRBJ1-1, with 9 bases identical to TRBD1. The junction had 14 bases not matched to a gene; V was cut back by 3 bases and J by 6 bases. The germline V gene has CDR1 GTSNPN and CDR2 SVGIG (reference sequence). The CDR3 is 16 residues long.

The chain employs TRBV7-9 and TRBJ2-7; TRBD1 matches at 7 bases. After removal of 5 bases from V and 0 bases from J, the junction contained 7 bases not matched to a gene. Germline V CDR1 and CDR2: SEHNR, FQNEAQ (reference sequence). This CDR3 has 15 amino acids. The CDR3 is CASSPPRDSSYEQYF. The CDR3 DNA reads TGTGCCAGCAGCCCGCCCCGGGACAGCTCCTACGAGCAGTACTTC.

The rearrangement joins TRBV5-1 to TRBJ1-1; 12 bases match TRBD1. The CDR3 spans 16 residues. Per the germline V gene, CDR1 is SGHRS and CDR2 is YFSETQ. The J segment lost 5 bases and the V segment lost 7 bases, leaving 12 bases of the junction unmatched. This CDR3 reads CASGSPGTGGGTEAFF. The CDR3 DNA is TGCGCCAGCGGATCCCCCGGGACAGGGGGCGGTACTGAAGCTTTCTTT.

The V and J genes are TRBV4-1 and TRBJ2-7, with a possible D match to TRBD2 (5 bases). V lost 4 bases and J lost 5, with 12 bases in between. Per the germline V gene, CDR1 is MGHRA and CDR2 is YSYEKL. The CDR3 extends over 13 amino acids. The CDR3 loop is CASSPEEEDEQYF. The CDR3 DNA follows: TGCGCCAGCAGCCCCGAGGAGGAGGACGAGCAGTACTTC.

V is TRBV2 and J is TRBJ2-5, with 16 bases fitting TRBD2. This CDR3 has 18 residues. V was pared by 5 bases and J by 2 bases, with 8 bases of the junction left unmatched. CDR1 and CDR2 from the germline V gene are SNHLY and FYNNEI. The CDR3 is CASSSGTSGGGKQETQYF. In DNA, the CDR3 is TGTGCCAGCAGTTCCGGGACTAGCGGGGGGGGAAAACAAGAGACCCAGTACTTC.

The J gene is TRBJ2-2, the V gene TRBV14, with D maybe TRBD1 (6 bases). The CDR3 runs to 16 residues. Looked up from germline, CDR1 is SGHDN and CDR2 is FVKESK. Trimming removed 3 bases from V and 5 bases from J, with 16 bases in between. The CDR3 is CASSHLKTGRTGELFF. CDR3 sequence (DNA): TGTGCCAGCAGCCACTTAAAAACAGGGAGAACCGGGGAGCTGTTTTTT. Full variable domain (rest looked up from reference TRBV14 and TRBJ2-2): EAGVTQFPSHSVIEKGQTVTLRCDPISGHDNLYWYRRVMGKEIKFLLHFVKESKQDESGMPNNRFLAERTGGTYSTLKVQPAELEDSGVYFCASSHLKTGRTGELFFGEGSRLTVL.

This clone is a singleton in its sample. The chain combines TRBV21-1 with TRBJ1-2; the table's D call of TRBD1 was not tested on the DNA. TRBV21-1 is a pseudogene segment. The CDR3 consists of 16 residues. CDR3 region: CASSFPWKGRWYGYTF. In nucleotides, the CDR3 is TGTGCCAGCAGCTTCCCCTGGAAGGGGCGGTGGTATGGCTACACCTTC.

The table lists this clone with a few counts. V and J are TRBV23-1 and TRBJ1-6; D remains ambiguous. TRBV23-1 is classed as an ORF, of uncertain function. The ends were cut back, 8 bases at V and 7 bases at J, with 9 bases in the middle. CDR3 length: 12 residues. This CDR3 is CASGPRNSPLHF. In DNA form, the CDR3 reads TGCGCCAGCGGGCCGCGAAATTCACCCCTCCACTTT.

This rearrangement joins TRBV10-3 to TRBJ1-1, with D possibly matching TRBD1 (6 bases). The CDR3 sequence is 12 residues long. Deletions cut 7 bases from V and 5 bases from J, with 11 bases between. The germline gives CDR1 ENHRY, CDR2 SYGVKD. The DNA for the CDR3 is TGTGCCATCATGGGGGCCGGAACTGAAGCTTTCTTT. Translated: CAIMGAGTEAFF.

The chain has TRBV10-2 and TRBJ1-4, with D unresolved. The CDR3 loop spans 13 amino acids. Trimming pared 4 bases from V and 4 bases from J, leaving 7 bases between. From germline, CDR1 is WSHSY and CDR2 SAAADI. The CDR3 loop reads CASSGWSNEKLFF. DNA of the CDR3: TGCGCCAGCAGTGGTTGGAGTAATGAAAAACTGTTTTTT.

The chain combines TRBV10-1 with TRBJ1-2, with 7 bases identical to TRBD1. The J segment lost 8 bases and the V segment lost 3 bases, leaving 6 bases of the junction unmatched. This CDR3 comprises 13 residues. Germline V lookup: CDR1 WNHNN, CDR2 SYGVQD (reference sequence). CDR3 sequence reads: CASSDQGVGGYTF. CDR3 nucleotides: TGCGCCAGCAGTGACCAGGGGGTTGGGGGCTACACCTTC.

CDR3 loop: CASSEGRDRYYNSPLHF. The CDR3 bases are TGTGCCAGCAGTGAAGGGAGGGACAGGTACTATAATTCACCCCTCCACTTT. The rearrangement uses TRBV6-1 and TRBJ1-6; TRBD1 matches at 8 bases. Per germline, CDR1 MNHNS and CDR2 SASEGT. J lost 3 bases, V lost 1 base, and 5 bases had no gene match. The CDR3 runs 17 residues.

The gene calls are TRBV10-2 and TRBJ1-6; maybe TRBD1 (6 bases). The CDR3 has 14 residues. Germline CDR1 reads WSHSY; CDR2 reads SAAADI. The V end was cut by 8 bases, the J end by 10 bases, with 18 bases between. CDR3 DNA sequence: TGCGCCAGCGGGGGTTGGACAGTCAGCTCACCCCTCCACTTT. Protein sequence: CASGGWTVSSPLHF.

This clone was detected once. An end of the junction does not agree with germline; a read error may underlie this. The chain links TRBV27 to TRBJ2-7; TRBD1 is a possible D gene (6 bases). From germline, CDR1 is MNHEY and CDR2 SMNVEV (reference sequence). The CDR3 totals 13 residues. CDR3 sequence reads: CAVGYRVPSEQYF. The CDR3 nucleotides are TGCGCAGTCGGCTACAGGGTCCCCTCCGAGCAGTACTTC.

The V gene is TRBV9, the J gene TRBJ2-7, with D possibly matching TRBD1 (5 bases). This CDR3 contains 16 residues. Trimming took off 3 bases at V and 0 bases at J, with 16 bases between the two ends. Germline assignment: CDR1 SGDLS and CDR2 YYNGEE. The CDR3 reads CASSAQGASSSYEQYF. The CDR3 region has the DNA TGTGCCAGCAGCGCCCAAGGGGCCTCGAGCTCCTACGAGCAGTACTTC.

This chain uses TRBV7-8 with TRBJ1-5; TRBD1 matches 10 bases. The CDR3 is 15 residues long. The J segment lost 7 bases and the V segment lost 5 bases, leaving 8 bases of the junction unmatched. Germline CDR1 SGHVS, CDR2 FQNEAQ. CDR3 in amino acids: CASSEDRGRRQPQHF. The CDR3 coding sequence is TGTGCCAGCAGCGAGGACAGGGGGAGGAGGCAGCCCCAGCATTTT.

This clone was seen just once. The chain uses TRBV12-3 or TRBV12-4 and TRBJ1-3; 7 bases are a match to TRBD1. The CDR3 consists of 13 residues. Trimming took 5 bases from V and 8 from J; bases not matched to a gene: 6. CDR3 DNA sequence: TGTGCCAGCAGTCTCAGACAGGGACACACCATATATTTT. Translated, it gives CASSLRQGHTIYF.

CDR3 sequence: CSIRPWGTGKNNEQFF. Here the CDR3 DNA reads TGCAGCATTCGTCCGTGGGGGACAGGGAAAAACAATGAGCAGTTCTTC. The rearrangement joins TRBV29-1 to TRBJ2-1, with TRBD1 identical over 9 bases. With V trimmed by 8 bases and J by 5 bases, 16 bases remained unmatched. The CDR3 is made up of 16 amino acids. Germline CDR1 SQVTM, CDR2 ANQGSEA.

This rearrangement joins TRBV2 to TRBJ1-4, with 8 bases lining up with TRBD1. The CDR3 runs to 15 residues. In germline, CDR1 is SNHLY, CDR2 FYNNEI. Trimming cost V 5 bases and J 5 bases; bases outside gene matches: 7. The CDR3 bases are TGTGCCAGCAGTCGACAGGGGCCGCTGAATGAAAAACTGTTTTTT. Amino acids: CASSRQGPLNEKLFF.

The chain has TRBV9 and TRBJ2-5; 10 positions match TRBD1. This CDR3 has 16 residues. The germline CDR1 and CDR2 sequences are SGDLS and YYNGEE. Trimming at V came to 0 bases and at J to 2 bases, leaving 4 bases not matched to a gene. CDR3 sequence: CASSVGAGQGQETQYF. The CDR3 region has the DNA TGTGCCAGCAGCGTAGGAGCGGGACAGGGGCAAGAGACCCAGTACTTC.

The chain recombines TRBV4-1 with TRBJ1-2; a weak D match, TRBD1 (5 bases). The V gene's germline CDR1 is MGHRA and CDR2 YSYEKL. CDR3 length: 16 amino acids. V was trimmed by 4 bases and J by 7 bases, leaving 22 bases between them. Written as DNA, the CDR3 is TGCGCCAGCAGCCGGGGGATCGGGGGAAAGTGGGTTGGCTACACCTTC. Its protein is CASSRGIGGKWVGYTF.

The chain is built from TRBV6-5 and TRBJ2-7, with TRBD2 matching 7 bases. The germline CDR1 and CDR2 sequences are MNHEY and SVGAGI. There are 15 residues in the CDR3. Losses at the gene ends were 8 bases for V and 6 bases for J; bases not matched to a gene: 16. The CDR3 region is CASARRERGYPEQYF. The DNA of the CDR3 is TGTGCCAGCGCGAGGCGGGAGCGGGGTTACCCCGAGCAGTACTTC.